The clone carrying this TCR beta chain was found many times. CDR3 size: 15 residues. Trimming took off 2 bases at V and 2 bases at J, with 9 bases between the two ends. From germline, CDR1 is WSHSY and CDR2 SAAADI. The data were taken from a study of T-cell reconstitution after alpha-beta-depleted transplantation in children. Unique molecular identifiers were incorporated into the prepared TCRbeta library. TCRdb re-called the PCR reads through MiXCR, storing one row per CDR3 protein. Found here are about 110,000 distinct CDR3 sequences, under 13% of them singletons; the top ten hold 8%. This clonotype originated in a human donor who donated a stem cell graft to a child with acute lymphoblastic leukemia. The sample was PBMCs from the stem cell graft donor, taken from the stem cell graft. This chain joins TRBV10-2 and TRBJ2-2; D is possibly TRBD1 (6 bases). The CDR3 is CASSEKGVNTGELFF. The CDR3 coding sequence is TGCGCCAGCAGTGAGAAGGGGGTTAACACCGGGGAGCTGTTTTTT.